Listed here are 27 T cell receptor beta chains from one sample, sequenced in a study of cytomegalovirus exposure and HLA in healthy donors. A multiplex PCR was run with 60 Vbeta primers and 13 Jbeta primers. The protocol was immunoSEQ multiplex PCR, while the TCRdb copy is restricted to in-frame clones and leaves out a portion. The sample yields approximately 180,000 clones, about 80% seen once. The specimen sequenced was PBMCs. The receptors originated from a woman aged 25 to 39 in good health and CMV-seronegative.

This clone has a handful of counts. V and J are TRBV19 and TRBJ2-7; 12 bases match TRBD1. The CDR3 extends over 18 amino acids. Germline V CDR1 and CDR2: LNHDA, SQIVND (reference sequence). Unmatched junction bases numbered 19, after V lost 6 bases and J lost 7 bases. The CDR3 region is CASSSLQAPGQGAREQYF. The CDR3 region has the DNA TGTGCCAGTAGCTCCCTACAGGCTCCGGGACAGGGGGCGCGTGAGCAGTACTTC.

The rearrangement joins TRBV28 to TRBJ1-6, with TRBD1 matching over 7 bases. The CDR3 covers 16 residues. V shed 4 bases, J shed 4 bases, and the junction held 7 bases outside the gene matches. Germline loops: CDR1 MDHEN, CDR2 SYDVKM. CDR3 sequence reads: CASSSLKGAYNSPLHF. As DNA, the CDR3 is TGTGCCAGCAGTTCCCTTAAGGGGGCTTATAATTCACCCCTCCACTTT.

This rearrangement joins TRBV19 to TRBJ2-3; 11 bases align to TRBD2. The CDR3 length is 16 residues. Germline V gene sequence: CDR1 LNHDA, CDR2 SQIVND (reference sequence). V was pared by 6 bases and J by 4 bases, with 9 bases of the junction left unmatched. DNA of the CDR3: TGTGCCAGTAGCCCCCAAACTAGCGGGAGTTCAGATACGCAGTATTTT. This gives the protein CASSPQTSGSSDTQYF.

Notes on this clone: Other DNA sequences in this sample translate to the same CDR3. V and J are TRBV28 and TRBJ1-2, with 8 bases fitting TRBD1. Germline V gene sequence: CDR1 MDHEN, CDR2 SYDVKM. V was clipped by 1 base and J by 3 bases; unmatched bases: 1. CDR3 length: 14 amino acids. The CDR3 DNA reads TGTGCCAGCAGTTTATCAGGGGGCGACTATGGCTACACCTTC. Its protein is CASSLSGGDYGYTF.

The CDR3 DNA sequence: TGCGCCAGCAGTCCGCCCGGGACTCCTGCAACTAATGAAAAACTGTTTTTT. It specifies CASSPPGTPATNEKLFF. J is TRBJ1-4 and V is TRBV4-1, with TRBD1 as a possible D gene (5 bases). Germline V lookup: CDR1 MGHRA, CDR2 YSYEKL. V lost 6 bases and J lost 0, with 17 bases in between. The CDR3 spans 17 residues.

This chain uses TRBV7-2 with TRBJ2-7; D gene ambiguous. The CDR3 sequence is 15 residues long. Trimming removed 1 base at V and 0 bases at J, with 10 bases between. Germline CDR1 SGHTA, CDR2 FQGNSA. CDR3 coding DNA: TGTGCCAGCAGCTTAGAACGAGGCAGCTCCTACGAGCAGTACTTC. It translates to CASSLERGSSYEQYF.

The chain recombines TRBV15 with TRBJ2-1; 13 bases map to TRBD2. The germline CDR1 and CDR2 sequences are LNHNV and YYDKDF (reference sequence). The CDR3 contains 19 residues. Trimming removed 5 bases from V and 0 bases from J; junction bases left unmatched: 10. The DNA for the CDR3 is TGTGCCACCAGCGTTAGGACTAGCGGGAGAAGGGGCTCCTACAATGAGCAGTTCTTC. Translated, it gives CATSVRTSGRRGSYNEQFF.

The CDR3 protein is CASSQDRQVGSYEQYF. CDR3 coding DNA: TGCGCCAGCAGCCAAGATAGACAGGTCGGCTCCTACGAGCAGTACTTC. The V and J genes are TRBV4-3 and TRBJ2-7, with a tentative D call TRBD1 (6 bases). CDR3 size: 16 residues. The germline V gene encodes CDR1 LGHNA and CDR2 YSLEER. V lost 0 bases to trimming and J lost 0 bases, with 12 bases between them.

The chain links TRBV18 to TRBJ2-4; D is perhaps TRBD2 (5 bases). With 3 bases removed from V and 13 bases from J, the gap between germline ends came to 16 bases. The CDR3 has 13 residues. Germline V gene sequence: CDR1 KGHSH, CDR2 LQKENI. The DNA of the CDR3 is TGTGCCAGCTCACCGACGAACGTGGACTGGCAGTACTTC. This gives the protein CASSPTNVDWQYF.

Comments on this clone: One end of the junction is discordant with germline, which a read error may explain. J is TRBJ1-1 and V is TRBV7-7; D is unclear. The CDR3 extends over 14 amino acids. The germline V gene encodes CDR1 SSHAT and CDR2 FNYEAQ (reference sequence). This CDR3 is CASSLEPGDTEAFF. The CDR3 DNA is TGTGCTAGCAGCTTAGAGCCCGGGGACACTGAAGCTTTCTTT. Supplemented by reference TRBV7-7 and TRBJ1-1, the full variable domain reads GAGVSQSPRYKVTKRGQDVTLRCDPISSHATLYWYQQALGQGPEFLTYFNYEAQPDKSGLPSDRFSAERPEGSISTLTIQRTEQRDSAMYRCASSLEPGDTEAFFGQGTRLTVV.

This chain connects TRBV7-2 to TRBJ2-3; weak D call: TRBD1 (5 bases). The CDR3 length is 20 residues. CDR1 and CDR2 from the germline V gene are SGHTA and FQGNSA. The V gene lost 0 bases and the J gene lost 5 bases, with 27 bases spanning the gap. As DNA, the CDR3 is TGTGCCAGCAGCTTAGCGGTGAGATTCCGACGGATAGGGGATTTAGATACGCAGTATTTT. The encoded protein is CASSLAVRFRRIGDLDTQYF.

This clone is a singleton in its sample. The identical CDR3 is also encoded by other nucleotide sequences in the sample. The chain combines TRBV7-2 with TRBJ1-4, with TRBD1 matching over 7 bases. From germline, CDR1 is SGHTA and CDR2 FQGNSA. V trimming: 6 bases; J trimming: 0 bases; junction bases outside the gene matches: 4. The CDR3 is 15 amino acids. This CDR3 reads CASSTGTATNEKLFF. The CDR3 DNA sequence: TGTGCCAGCAGTACGGGGACAGCAACTAATGAAAAACTGTTTTTT.

CDR3 coding DNA: TGTGCCAGCAGCGTATACCGGGACACGGCTAATTCACCCCTCCACTTT. The encoded protein is CASSVYRDTANSPLHF. J is TRBJ1-6 and V is TRBV9; maybe TRBD1 (6 bases). CDR1 is SGDLS and CDR2 is YYNGEE in the germline V gene. The V gene lost 1 base and the J gene lost 6 bases, with 14 bases spanning the gap. The CDR3 runs to 16 residues.

The chain uses TRBV27 and TRBJ1-2; D is unresolved. Germline V CDR1 and CDR2: MNHEY, SMNVEV (reference sequence). V lost 3 bases and J lost 2, with 7 bases in between. This CDR3 is 13 amino acids long. As DNA, the CDR3 is TGTGCCAGCAGTTTCGAGGGAAACTATGGCTACACCTTC. The encoded protein is CASSFEGNYGYTF.

The V call is TRBV19, the J call TRBJ1-2; 8 bases are a match to TRBD1. Unmatched junction bases numbered 17, after V lost 3 bases and J lost 8 bases. The CDR3 sequence is 17 residues long. From germline, CDR1 is LNHDA and CDR2 SQIVND (reference sequence). CDR3: CASSIRAGTGYPGGYTF. The CDR3 DNA is TGTGCCAGTAGTATCCGAGCCGGGACAGGTTACCCGGGAGGCTACACCTTC.

The chain uses TRBV9 and TRBJ2-3; the D gene is possibly TRBD1 (6 bases). Trimming stripped 1 base from V and 3 bases from J, with 15 bases between. From germline, CDR1 is SGDLS and CDR2 YYNGEE. This CDR3 is 16 amino acids long. In DNA form, the CDR3 reads TGTGCCAGCAGCGTATTGGCGCTAGGGGGTACAGATACGCAGTATTTT. It translates to CASSVLALGGTDTQYF. Complete variable domain (other parts from reference TRBV9 and TRBJ2-3): DSGVTQTPKHLITATGQRVTLRCSPRSGDLSVYWYQQSLDQGLQFLIQYYNGEERAKGNILERFSAQQFPDLHSELNLSSLELGDSALYFCASSVLALGGTDTQYFGPGTRLTVL.

This clone occurred once. The chain is built from TRBV7-8 and TRBJ2-5, with 7 bases identical to TRBD1. The DNA end is a closer match to TRBJ2-7, so the J assignment may be wrong. This CDR3 spans 16 amino acids. Germline V gives CDR1 SGHVS, CDR2 FQNEAQ. The CDR3 coding sequence is TGTGCCAGCAGCCAACAACAGGGGAGTCGCTCCTACGAGCAGTACTTC. This gives the protein CASSQQQGSRSYEQYF.

This chain connects TRBV5-6 to TRBJ1-5, with D possibly being TRBD1 (6 bases). The CDR3 covers 14 residues. V dropped 4 bases and J dropped 4 bases, with 12 bases sitting between them. Looked up from germline, CDR1 is SGHDT and CDR2 is YYEEEE. The CDR3 protein is CASSPYRVNQPQHF. The DNA for the CDR3 is TGTGCCAGCAGCCCCTACAGGGTAAATCAGCCCCAGCATTTT. The variable domain in full, completed from reference TRBV5-6 and TRBJ1-5, reads DAGVTQSPTHLIKTRGQQVTLRCSPKSGHDTVSWYQQALGQGPQFIFQYYEEEERQRGNFPDRFSGHQFPNYSSELNVNALLLGDSALYLCASSPYRVNQPQHFGDGTRLSIL.

J is TRBJ2-5 and V is TRBV5-1, with 10 bases matching TRBD2. The CDR3 sequence is 14 residues long. V lost 2 bases to trimming and J lost 11 bases; unmatched junction nucleotides: 9. In germline, CDR1 is SGHRS, CDR2 YFSETQ. CDR3 sequence (DNA): TGCGCCAGCAGCTTTCTAGCGGGAGTAGGGGAGCAGTACTTC. Protein sequence: CASSFLAGVGEQYF.

This chain uses TRBV7-2 with TRBJ1-5, with unresolved D. The CDR3 covers 13 residues. CDR1 SGHTA and CDR2 FQGNSA come from the germline V gene. V was cut by 2 bases and J by 6 bases, with 8 bases left in between. The CDR3 is CASSLMYFQPQHF. The CDR3 DNA reads TGTGCCAGCAGCTTAATGTATTTTCAGCCCCAGCATTTT.

The chain is built from TRBV6-4 and TRBJ2-3, with D possibly matching TRBD1 (6 bases). Germline V gene data show CDR1 as MRHNA and CDR2 as SNTAGT. The ends were cut back, 5 bases at V and 3 bases at J, with 12 bases in the middle. The CDR3 sequence is 14 residues long. The CDR3 nucleotides are TGTGCCAGCAGTAGAGAAGGACAGACAGATACGCAGTATTTT. Translation gives CASSREGQTDTQYF.

A single count supports this clone. The V gene is TRBV6-1, the J gene TRBJ1-2, with 9 bases that match TRBD1. Per the germline V gene, CDR1 is MNHNS and CDR2 is SASEGT. V lost 5 bases to trimming and J lost 3 bases; unmatched junction nucleotides: 7. This CDR3 is built from 15 residues. CDR3 residues: CASSSDRGSDYGYTF. The CDR3 DNA is TGTGCCAGCAGTTCGGACAGGGGCAGCGACTATGGCTACACCTTC.

In its sample, this clone was seen once. The chain combines TRBV19 with TRBJ2-2; no clear D gene. Trimming took off 6 bases at V and 4 bases at J, with 15 bases between the two ends. CDR3 length equals 15 residues. CDR1 LNHDA and CDR2 SQIVND come from the germline V gene (reference sequence). The CDR3 DNA sequence: TGTGCCAGTAGCCGGGTCCCCGTGGCCACCGGGGAGCTGTTTTTT. Encoded protein: CASSRVPVATGELFF.

V and J are TRBV30 and TRBJ1-6; 8 bases line up with TRBD1. Germline-derived CDR1 and CDR2 are GTSNPN and SVGIG (reference sequence). This CDR3 is 16 amino acids long. The trim removed 5 bases at V and 7 bases at J, leaving 13 bases unmatched. CDR3 bases: TGTGCCTGGGGGATCGACAGGACAGGGCCAAATTCACCCCTCCACTTT. It encodes CAWGIDRTGPNSPLHF. Using reference TRBV30 and TRBJ1-6 for the parts outside the CDR3, the full variable domain is SQTIHQWPATLVQPVGSPLSLECTVEGTSNPNLYWYRQAAGRGLQLLFYSVGIGQISSEVPQNLSASRPQDRQFILSSKKLLLSDSGFYLCAWGIDRTGPNSPLHFGNGTRLTVT.

The rearrangement uses TRBV11-2 and TRBJ1-1, with D tentatively TRBD1 (6 bases). Trimming took 6 bases from V and 10 from J, leaving 18 bases between them. This CDR3 is built from 13 residues. Per germline, CDR1 SGHAT and CDR2 FQNNGV. CDR3 nucleotide sequence: TGTGCCAGCAGTCCCGGGACGCCGACAGGAGCTTTCTTT. The encoded protein is CASSPGTPTGAFF.

The chain's CDR3 is CASSVAGGGYEQYF. In DNA form, the CDR3 reads TGTGCCAGCAGCGTAGCTGGGGGAGGCTACGAGCAGTACTTC. The chain has TRBV9 and TRBJ2-5; tentative D call: TRBD2 (6 bases). The DNA end is more similar to TRBJ2-7, so the J call may be wrong. Germline V gene sequence: CDR1 SGDLS, CDR2 YYNGEE. This CDR3 region has 14 residues.

The J gene is TRBJ2-1, the V gene TRBV29-1, with D uncertain. CDR1 is SQVTM and CDR2 is ANQGSEA in the germline V gene. Trimming took off 2 bases at V and 3 bases at J, with 8 bases between the two ends. The CDR3 contains 13 residues. CDR3 in amino acids: CSVEFGGYNEQFF. The DNA for the CDR3 is TGCAGCGTTGAATTCGGCGGCTACAATGAGCAGTTCTTC.